Below are 27 T cell receptor beta chains sequenced from a single sample in a study of T cells and copy number aberrations in small-cell lung cancer. TCRdb's table, derived via immunoSEQ multiplex PCR, lists solely in-frame clones and lacks some. This sample has about 7,500 clones, with roughly four fifths found just once. The sequenced sample was normal tissue next to the tumor. Receptors were obtained from a woman aged 50 to 65 with small cell lung cancer.

The chain recombines TRBV9 with TRBJ2-2; perhaps D is TRBD1 or TRBD2 (5 bases each). The germline V and J ends were trimmed by 4 bases and 2 bases, with 12 bases remaining between them. This CDR3 contains 15 residues. Germline assignment: CDR1 SGDLS and CDR2 YYNGEE. CDR3 in amino acids: CASSSGPQNTGELFF. The CDR3 nucleotides are TGTGCCAGCAGCTCGGGACCGCAAAACACCGGGGAGCTGTTTTTT.

V usage is TRBV10-1 and J usage is TRBJ2-7, with D possibly called TRBD1 or TRBD2 (5 bases each). The V gene's germline CDR1 is WNHNN and CDR2 SYGVQD (reference sequence). Trimming took 0 bases from V and 6 from J, leaving 9 bases between them. This CDR3 has 13 amino acids. The CDR3 nucleotides are TGCGCCAGCAGTGAGTCGGGGGTCGGCGAGCAGTACTTC. Its protein product is CASSESGVGEQYF.

The chain links TRBV9 to TRBJ1-2; 8 bases agree with TRBD1. The V segment lost 0 bases and the J segment 8 bases; nucleotides outside the gene matches: 9. The V gene's germline CDR1 is SGDLS and CDR2 YYNGEE. This CDR3 region has 15 residues. The chain's CDR3 is CASSVAHQGARGYTF. CDR3 nucleotides: TGTGCCAGCAGCGTAGCTCACCAGGGGGCGAGGGGCTACACCTTC.

The chain carries TRBV28 and TRBJ2-2; TRBD1 might be the D (5 bases). Germline loops: CDR1 MDHEN, CDR2 SYDVKM. Trimming cost V 8 bases and J 5 bases, with 9 bases left between them. This CDR3 region has 12 residues. CDR3 sequence (DNA): TGTGCCAGCCTTAGGGGAACCGGGGAGCTGTTTTTT. It is translated as CASLRGTGELFF. Combining the CDR3 with reference TRBV28 and TRBJ2-2 gives the whole variable domain DVKVTQSSRYLVKRTGEKVFLECVQDMDHENMFWYRQDPGLGLRLIYFSYDVKMKEKGDIPEGYSVSREKKERFSLILESASTNQTSMYLCASLRGTGELFFGEGSRLTVL.

V usage is TRBV5-1 and J usage is TRBJ1-1; D possibly corresponds to TRBD1 (5 bases). V was shortened by 4 bases and J by 2 bases, with 9 bases between the two germline ends. Germline CDR1 is SGHRS and CDR2 is YFSETQ. This CDR3 is built from 13 residues. For the CDR3, the DNA is TGCGCCAGCAGCCTCGGGGGTAACACTGAAGCTTTCTTT. The encoded protein is CASSLGGNTEAFF.

The J gene is TRBJ2-7, the V gene TRBV19; 12 bases fit TRBD1. CDR1 is LNHDA, CDR2 SQIVND, per germline (reference sequence). The junction had 13 bases not matched to a gene; V was cut back by 6 bases and J by 7 bases. This CDR3 has 16 residues. CDR3 loop: CASSPFLGQGAREQYF. The CDR3 bases are TGTGCCAGTAGCCCATTCCTGGGACAGGGGGCGAGAGAGCAGTACTTC.

The rearrangement links TRBV6-1 to TRBJ1-1; tentative D call: TRBD1 (5 bases). V shed 5 bases and J shed 7 bases, with 17 bases lying between them. The CDR3 contains 14 residues. The germline V gene encodes CDR1 MNHNS and CDR2 SASEGT. Here the CDR3 DNA reads TGTGCCAGCAGTCCACCGGGACTCTCCCATGAAGCTTTCTTT. Translated: CASSPPGLSHEAFF.

This clone occurred once. The chain employs TRBV5-6 and TRBJ2-5, with 10 nucleotides matching TRBD1. Trimming at V came to 7 bases and at J to 5 bases, leaving 8 bases not matched to a gene. CDR3 length equals 14 residues. The germline V gene encodes CDR1 SGHDT and CDR2 YYEEEE. CDR3 in amino acids: CASERQGAMETQYF. In DNA form, the CDR3 reads TGTGCCAGCGAACGACAGGGGGCGATGGAGACCCAGTACTTC. The complete variable domain, with remaining parts taken from reference TRBV5-6 and TRBJ2-5, reads DAGVTQSPTHLIKTRGQQVTLRCSPKSGHDTVSWYQQALGQGPQFIFQYYEEEERQRGNFPDRFSGHQFPNYSSELNVNALLLGDSALYLCASERQGAMETQYFGPGTRLLVL.

The chain is built from TRBV19 and TRBJ2-1; 10 positions agree with TRBD2. After removal of 6 bases from V and 7 bases from J, the junction contained 3 bases not matched to a gene. CDR1 is LNHDA and CDR2 is SQIVND in the germline V gene (reference sequence). The CDR3 sequence is 13 residues long. CDR3: CASRLAGINEQFF. The CDR3 DNA is TGTGCCAGTAGACTAGCGGGAATTAATGAGCAGTTCTTC.

The chain carries TRBV30 and TRBJ2-7, with D maybe TRBD1 (5 bases). Trimming pared 2 bases from V and 4 bases from J, leaving 9 bases between. CDR1 and CDR2 (germline): GTSNPN, SVGIG (reference sequence). CDR3 length equals 12 residues. The CDR3 coding sequence is TGTGCCTGGAGTCCCCAGGGTTACGAGCAGTACTTC. Its protein product is CAWSPQGYEQYF. Full variable domain (missing parts from reference TRBV30 and TRBJ2-7): SQTIHQWPATLVQPVGSPLSLECTVEGTSNPNLYWYRQAAGRGLQLLFYSVGIGQISSEVPQNLSASRPQDRQFILSSKKLLLSDSGFYLCAWSPQGYEQYFGPGTRLTVT.

The chain has TRBV28 and TRBJ1-3; the D is unclear. The V end was cut by 5 bases, the J end by 0 bases, with 11 bases between. Germline CDR1 reads MDHEN; CDR2 reads SYDVKM. This CDR3 has 15 residues. CDR3 in amino acids: CASSTWASSGNTIYF. CDR3 DNA: TGTGCCAGCAGTACCTGGGCCTCCTCTGGAAACACCATATATTTT.

The chain couples TRBV5-6 to TRBJ2-2, with D unresolved. Germline V gene lookup returns CDR1 SGHDT and CDR2 YYEEEE. The CDR3 is made up of 12 amino acids. The germline V and J ends were trimmed by 4 bases and 5 bases, with 6 bases remaining between them. The CDR3 sequence: CASSLQTGELFF. The CDR3 DNA reads as TGTGCCAGCAGCCTCCAGACCGGGGAGCTGTTTTTT.

This clone was detected only once. This sequence joins TRBV9 and TRBJ2-1; 10 nucleotides line up with TRBD1. Germline V gene data show CDR1 as SGDLS and CDR2 as YYNGEE. With 4 bases clipped from V and 0 bases from J, the junction kept 16 bases outside the gene matches. The CDR3 runs 20 residues. The CDR3 DNA reads as TGTGCCAGCAGCCCTTTGAAGGGATCCGGGACAGGGGTCTCCTACAATGAGCAGTTCTTC. This sequence encodes CASSPLKGSGTGVSYNEQFF.

Of note for this clone: The same CDR3 also results from other DNA sequences found in this sample. The chain couples TRBV11-1 to TRBJ1-1; D might be TRBD1 (5 bases). The CDR3 consists of 12 residues. The germline CDR1 and CDR2 sequences are SGHAT and FQDESV (reference sequence). V was pared by 4 bases and J by 8 bases, with 11 bases between. The CDR3 DNA follows: TGTGCCAGCAGCTGGGGGGGAGGAGAAGCTTTCTTT. This sequence encodes CASSWGGGEAFF.

The chain couples TRBV10-3 to TRBJ2-2; the match to TRBD1 covers 8 bases. Germline V gene data show CDR1 as ENHRY and CDR2 as SYGVKD. J was trimmed by 6 bases and V by 2 bases; bases with no gene match: 5. The CDR3 extends over 15 amino acids. CDR3 loop: CAISEGQGTAGELFF. The CDR3 bases are TGTGCCATCAGTGAGGGACAGGGTACGGCCGGGGAGCTGTTTTTT.

The chain is built from TRBV19 and TRBJ2-7; D remains unclear. Trimming removed 4 bases at V and 7 bases at J, with 17 bases between. Germline CDR1 and CDR2: LNHDA and SQIVND (reference sequence). This CDR3 is built from 14 residues. DNA for the CDR3: TGTGCCAGTAGTAATATGGGATTTACGGGTGAGCAGTACTTC. Its translation: CASSNMGFTGEQYF.

V is TRBV7-9 and J is TRBJ1-2, with 8 bases fitting TRBD1. V shed 5 bases, J shed 1 base, and the junction held 6 bases outside the gene matches. Germline assignment: CDR1 SEHNR and CDR2 FQNEAQ (reference sequence). The CDR3 consists of 15 residues. CDR3 residues: CASSPSGQVNYGYTF. The CDR3 DNA reads TGTGCCAGCAGCCCATCGGGACAGGTTAACTATGGCTACACCTTC.

This clone was picked up a small number of times. The V call is TRBV4-1, the J call TRBJ2-1; perhaps TRBD2 as D (6 bases). Trimming cost V 1 base and J 3 bases, with 7 bases left between them. The CDR3 covers 14 residues. Germline CDR1 and CDR2: MGHRA and YSYEKL. CDR3 loop: CASSQAGDYNEQFF. The DNA of the CDR3 is TGCGCCAGCAGCCAAGCGGGAGACTACAATGAGCAGTTCTTC.

The V gene is TRBV7-2, the J gene TRBJ2-5; 9 bases are shared with TRBD1. The DNA end is a closer match to TRBJ2-7, so the J assignment may be wrong. Germline assignment: CDR1 SGHTA and CDR2 FQGNSA. This CDR3 has 15 residues. CDR3 protein: CASSFGTGLTYEQYF. CDR3 bases: TGTGCCAGCAGCTTCGGGACAGGGCTGACCTACGAGCAGTACTTC.

This chain's CDR3 is CASSRGAQPTTEQYF. The CDR3, as DNA: TGTGCCAGCAGCCGGGGGGCGCAGCCCACTACGGAGCAGTACTTC. The chain has TRBV13 and TRBJ2-7; D is possibly TRBD2 (7 bases). Germline values: CDR1 PRHDT, CDR2 FYEKMQ (reference sequence). CDR3 length: 15 amino acids. V was clipped by 5 bases and J by 7 bases, with 21 bases between them. Variable domain in full (rest from reference TRBV13 and TRBJ2-7): AAGVIQSPRHLIKEKRETATLKCYPIPRHDTVYWYQQGPGQDPQFLISFYEKMQSDKGSIPDRFSAQQFSDYHSELNMSSLELGDSALYFCASSRGAQPTTEQYFGPGTRLTVT.

This rearrangement joins TRBV10-3 to TRBJ2-2; D call uncertain. Trimming removed 5 bases from V and 7 bases from J, with 11 bases in between. This CDR3 region has 13 residues. Germline V gene lookup returns CDR1 ENHRY and CDR2 SYGVKD. CDR3 loop: CAISYDLLGELFF. In DNA, the CDR3 is TGTGCCATCAGTTACGATTTGCTCGGGGAGCTGTTTTTT.

This clone was counted once. The rearrangement uses TRBV6-6 and TRBJ2-7; D not resolved. The CDR3 consists of 16 residues. V gave up 0 bases and J gave up 0 bases, with 12 bases separating them. Per the germline V gene, CDR1 is MNHNY and CDR2 is SVGAGI (reference sequence). The CDR3 loop is CASSYSPTLSSYEQYF. CDR3 sequence (DNA): TGTGCCAGCAGTTACTCCCCTACCCTTAGCTCCTACGAGCAGTACTTC.

J is TRBJ2-7 and V is TRBV11-2; TRBD1 is a possible D gene (6 bases). CDR1 is SGHAT, CDR2 FQNNGV, per germline. V was clipped by 0 bases and J by 5 bases, with 8 bases between them. The CDR3 is 13 residues long. DNA for the CDR3: TGTGCCAGCAGCTTAGACAGGGGAGACGAGCAGTACTTC. Protein product: CASSLDRGDEQYF.

This chain uses TRBV7-2 with TRBJ2-1; 12 bases are a match to TRBD2. CDR3 size: 17 residues. CDR1 is SGHTA and CDR2 is FQGNSA in the germline V gene. V was pared by 1 base and J by 7 bases, with 8 bases of the junction left unmatched. The CDR3 coding sequence is TGTGCCAGCAGCTTAGAGCGACTAGCGGGAGTTGATAATGAGCAGTTCTTC. Translated: CASSLERLAGVDNEQFF.

The chain recombines TRBV5-4 with TRBJ2-7; the D gene is possibly TRBD2 (7 bases). Trimming removed 5 bases from V and 2 bases from J, with 17 bases in between. CDR3 length: 15 amino acids. Germline CDR1 SGHNT, CDR2 YYREEE (reference sequence). In DNA, the CDR3 is TGTGCCAGCAGAACGAAGGGGGGGGGAACCTACGAGCAGTACTTC. It is translated as CASRTKGGGTYEQYF.

With regard to this clone: The junction does not match germline at one end; this may be a read error. Other DNA sequences within the sample encode an identical CDR3. J is TRBJ1-2 and V is TRBV7-9, with D uncertain. Germline CDR1 SEHNR, CDR2 FQNEAQ (reference sequence). The CDR3 runs to 13 residues. The CDR3 protein is CASSLSDGYGYTF. The CDR3, as DNA: TGCGCCAGCAGCTTGTCCGATGGTTATGGCTACACCTTC.

This chain connects TRBV5-1 to TRBJ1-4; the D is unclear. The CDR3 sequence is 14 residues long. V gave up 4 bases and J gave up 6 bases, with 13 bases separating them. CDR1 SGHRS and CDR2 YFSETQ come from the germline V gene. In DNA form, the CDR3 reads TGCGCCAGCAGCCGGACTGGGTTTGATGAAAAACTGTTTTTT. Its protein product is CASSRTGFDEKLFF.